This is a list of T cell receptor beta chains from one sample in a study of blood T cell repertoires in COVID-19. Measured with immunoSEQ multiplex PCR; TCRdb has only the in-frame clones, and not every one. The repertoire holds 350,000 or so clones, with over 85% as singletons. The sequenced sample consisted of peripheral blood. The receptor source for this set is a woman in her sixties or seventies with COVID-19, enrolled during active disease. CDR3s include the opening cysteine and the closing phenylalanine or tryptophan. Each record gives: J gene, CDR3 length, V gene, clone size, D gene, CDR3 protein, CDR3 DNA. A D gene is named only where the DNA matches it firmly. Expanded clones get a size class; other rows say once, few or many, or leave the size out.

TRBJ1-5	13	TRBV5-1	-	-	CASSVDRDQPQHF	TGCGCCAGCAGCGTGGATCGCGATCAGCCCCAGCATTTT
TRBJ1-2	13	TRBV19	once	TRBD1	CASAGTGEYGYTF	TGTGCCAGTGCCGGGACAGGGGAGTATGGCTACACCTTC
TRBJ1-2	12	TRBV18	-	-	CASSRGNYGYTF	TGTGCCAGCTCCAGGGGTAACTATGGCTACACCTTC
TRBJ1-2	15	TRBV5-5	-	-	CASNRWGGGSFGYTF	TGTGCCAGCAACCGGTGGGGGGGCGGCAGTTTTGGCTACACCTTC
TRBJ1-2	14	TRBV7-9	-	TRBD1	CASSYGQGPYGYTF	TGTGCCAGCAGCTACGGACAGGGACCCTATGGCTACACCTTC
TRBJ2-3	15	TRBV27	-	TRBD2	CASSRLAGLTDTQYF	TGTGCCAGCAGTCGACTAGCGGGGCTCACAGATACGCAGTATTTT
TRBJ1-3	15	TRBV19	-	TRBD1	CASSTDRAAGNTIYF	TGTGCCAGTAGTACCGACAGGGCGGCTGGAAACACCATATATTTT
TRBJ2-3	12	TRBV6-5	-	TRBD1	CASRKGGTGQYF	TGTGCCAGCAGGAAGGGCGGGACAGGCCAGTATTTT
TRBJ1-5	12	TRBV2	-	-	CASSPDGGLSHF	TGTGCCAGCAGCCCGGACGGGGGATTATCGCATTTT
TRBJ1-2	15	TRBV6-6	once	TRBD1	CASSSERQGVNGYTF	TGTGCCAGCAGTTCAGAGAGACAGGGGGTGAATGGCTACACCTTC
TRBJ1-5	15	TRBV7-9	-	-	CASSLAGVGDQPQHF	TGTGCCAGCAGCTTAGCCGGGGTCGGCGATCAGCCCCAGCATTTT
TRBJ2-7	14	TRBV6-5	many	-	CASSYSGGTGEQYF	TGTGCCAGCAGTTACTCTGGGGGCACGGGTGAGCAGTACTTC
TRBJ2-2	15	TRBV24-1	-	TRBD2	CATRRAGGPGGELFF	TGTGCCACCCGGAGAGCGGGGGGGCCCGGCGGGGAGCTGTTTTTT
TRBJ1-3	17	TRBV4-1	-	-	CASSHPLLGGSGNTIYF	TGCGCCAGCAGCCATCCCCTCCTCGGCGGCTCTGGAAACACCATATATTTT
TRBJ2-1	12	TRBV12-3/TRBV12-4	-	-	CASSLRRLEQFF	TGTGCCAGCAGTTTACGGCGGCTTGAGCAGTTCTTC
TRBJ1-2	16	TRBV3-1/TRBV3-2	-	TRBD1	CASSQRQGLPGYGYTF	TGTGCCAGCAGCCAACGACAGGGCTTACCCGGCTATGGCTACACCTTC
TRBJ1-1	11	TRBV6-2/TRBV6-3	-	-	CASSYLTEAFF	TGTGCCAGCAGTTATCTCACTGAAGCTTTCTTT
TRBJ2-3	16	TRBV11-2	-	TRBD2	CASSLLAGGFADTQYF	TGTGCCAGCAGCTTATTAGCGGGGGGGTTTGCAGATACGCAGTATTTT
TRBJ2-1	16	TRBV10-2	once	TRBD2	CASSDPQRGRYNEQFF	TGCGCCAGCAGTGACCCCCAGCGGGGGCGTTACAATGAGCAGTTCTTC
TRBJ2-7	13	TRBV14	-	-	CASSQGASYEQYF	TGTGCCAGCAGCCAAGGGGCGTCATACGAGCAGTACTTC
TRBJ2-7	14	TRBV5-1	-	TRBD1	CASSRTGDLYEQYF	TGCGCCAGCAGCCGGACAGGGGATTTATACGAGCAGTACTTC
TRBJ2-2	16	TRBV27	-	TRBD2	CASRRTSAQNTGELFF	TGTGCCAGCCGACGCACTAGCGCTCAGAACACCGGGGAGCTGTTTTTT
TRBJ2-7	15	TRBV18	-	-	CASSPGELPSYEQYF	TGTGCCAGCTCACCTGGGGAGCTACCTTCCTACGAGCAGTACTTC
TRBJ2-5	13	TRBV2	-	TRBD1	CASRPTGRETQYF	TGTGCCAGCAGGCCGACAGGGAGAGAGACCCAGTACTTC
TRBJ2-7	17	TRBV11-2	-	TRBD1	CASSPPPGQDFSYEQYF	TGTGCCAGCAGCCCACCGCCGGGACAGGATTTTTCCTACGAGCAGTACTTC
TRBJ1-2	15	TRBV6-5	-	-	CASSSRQVGGYGYTF	TGTGCCAGCAGTTCAAGGCAGGTTGGAGGCTATGGCTACACCTTC
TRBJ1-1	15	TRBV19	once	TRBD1	CASSLDRAFNTEAFF	TGTGCCAGTAGTCTGGACAGGGCCTTCAACACTGAAGCTTTCTTT
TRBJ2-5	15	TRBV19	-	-	CASSIKAGYQETQYF	TGTGCCAGTAGTATTAAAGCGGGCTACCAAGAGACCCAGTACTTC
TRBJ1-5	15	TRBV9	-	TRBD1	CASSASGQGNQPQHF	TGTGCCAGCAGCGCGTCGGGACAGGGTAATCAGCCCCAGCATTTT
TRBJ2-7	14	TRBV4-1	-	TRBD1	CASSQDGRGREQYF	TGCGCCAGCAGCCAAGATGGCAGGGGGCGCGAGCAGTACTTC
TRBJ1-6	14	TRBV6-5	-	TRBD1	CASSRQGYVSPLHF	TGTGCCAGCAGTAGACAGGGGTACGTCTCACCCCTCCACTTT
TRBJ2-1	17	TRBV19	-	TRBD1	CASSNPGTGGAYNEQFF	TGTGCCAGTAGTAACCCCGGGACAGGGGGCGCCTACAATGAGCAGTTCTTC
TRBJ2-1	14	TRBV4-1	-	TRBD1	CASSQPTGGDEQFF	TGCGCCAGCAGCCAACCGACAGGGGGGGATGAGCAGTTCTTC
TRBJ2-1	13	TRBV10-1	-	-	CASAKRDDREQFF	TGCGCCAGCGCCAAGAGGGACGACAGGGAGCAGTTCTTC
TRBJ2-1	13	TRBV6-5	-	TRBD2	CASSYPSGGGQFF	TGTGCCAGCAGTTACCCTAGCGGGGGGGGGCAGTTCTTC
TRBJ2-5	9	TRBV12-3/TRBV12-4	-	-	CATLQTQYF	TGTGCCACCCTACAGACCCAGTACTTC
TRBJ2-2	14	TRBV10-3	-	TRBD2	CASLAGANTGELFF	TGTGCCAGCCTAGCGGGGGCGAACACCGGGGAGCTGTTTTTT
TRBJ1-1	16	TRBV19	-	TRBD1	CASSSLGGQGVTEAFF	TGTGCCAGTAGTAGCCTGGGGGGACAGGGGGTCACTGAAGCTTTCTTT
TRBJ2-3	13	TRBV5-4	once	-	CASSTQGSDTQYF	TGTGCCAGCAGCACTCAGGGAAGCGATACGCAGTATTTT
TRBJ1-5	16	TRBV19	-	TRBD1	CASSTGTGSGNQPQHF	TGTGCCAGTAGTACCGGGACAGGGTCTGGCAATCAGCCCCAGCATTTT
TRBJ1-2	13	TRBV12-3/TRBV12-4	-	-	CASTPRLGYGYTF	TGTGCCAGCACCCCGAGGCTGGGCTATGGCTACACCTTC
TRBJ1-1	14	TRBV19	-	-	CASKTKGGLTEAFF	TGTGCCAGTAAGACCAAGGGGGGGTTGACTGAAGCTTTCTTT
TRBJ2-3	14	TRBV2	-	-	CASSKLADTDTQYF	TGTGCCAGCAGTAAACTAGCCGACACAGATACGCAGTATTTT